The rows below give T cell receptor beta chains drawn from one sample of a study of blood T cell repertoires in COVID-19. TCRdb keeps only in-frame clones here, not all; method: immunoSEQ multiplex PCR. This table holds around 280,000 clones, more than 85% found once. The sequenced sample was peripheral blood. These receptors were obtained from a man between 65 and 79 years old with acute or convalescent COVID-19. Both conserved end residues are part of each CDR3. Each record gives: J gene, clone size, D gene, V gene, CDR3 protein, CDR3 DNA. A D gene is named only where the DNA matches it firmly. The listing skips clone size in some rows; elsewhere it reads once, few, many or a size class.

>TRBJ2-6|NA|TRBD2|TRBV5-6
CASKSGLATPGANVLTF
TGTGCCAGCAAGTCCGGACTAGCGACCCCTGGGGCCAACGTCCTGACTTTC
>TRBJ2-1|NA|TRBD1|TRBV11-3
CASSLGGQGGHNEQFF
TGTGCCAGCAGCTTAGGGGGACAGGGGGGGCACAATGAGCAGTTCTTC
>TRBJ1-2|NA|TRBD1|TRBV28
CASSPGQGGSYGYTF
TGTGCCAGCAGTCCGGGACAGGGGGGGTCCTATGGCTACACCTTC
>TRBJ1-1|NA|NA|TRBV11-1
CASSLGTRDTEAFF
TGTGCCAGCAGCTTAGGGACCAGGGATACTGAAGCTTTCTTT
>TRBJ2-1|NA|TRBD2|TRBV6-5
CASSPSGSWHEQFF
TGTGCCAGCAGTCCTAGCGGTAGTTGGCATGAGCAGTTCTTC
>TRBJ2-5|NA|TRBD2|TRBV7-9
CASRHTSEGETQYF
TGTGCCAGCAGGCACACTAGCGAGGGAGAGACCCAGTACTTC
>TRBJ2-7|few|TRBD2|TRBV6-5
CASSPGTSTYEQYF
TGTGCCAGCAGTCCCGGGACTAGCACCTACGAGCAGTACTTC
>TRBJ1-6|NA|NA|TRBV15
CATSRGGLGSPLHF
TGTGCCACCAGCAGAGGAGGGCTCGGTTCACCCCTCCACTTT
>TRBJ2-7|few|TRBD1|TRBV24-1
CATSDPRQGDYEQYF
TGTGCCACCAGTGATCCCCGACAGGGGGACTACGAGCAGTACTTC
>TRBJ1-4|NA|NA|TRBV28
CASSAQVPNEKLFF
TGTGCCAGCAGTGCACAGGTCCCTAATGAAAAACTGTTTTTT
>TRBJ2-2|NA|TRBD2|TRBV10-3
CAISDSGTAGELFF
TGTGCCATCAGTGATAGCGGGACGGCCGGGGAGCTGTTTTTT
>TRBJ2-3|NA|NA|TRBV27
CASSKRGQSVDTQYF
TGTGCCAGCAGTAAACGTGGACAGTCCGTGGATACGCAGTATTTT
>TRBJ2-3|NA|NA|TRBV6-1
CASSETGADTQYF
TGTGCCAGCAGTGAAACTGGGGCCGATACGCAGTATTTT
>TRBJ2-7|NA|TRBD2|TRBV5-1
CASSPGLAGVSEQYF
TGCGCCAGCAGCCCCGGACTAGCGGGAGTTTCCGAGCAGTACTTC
>TRBJ1-1|NA|NA|TRBV7-2
CASSLDPENTEAFF
TGTGCCAGCAGCTTAGATCCAGAGAACACTGAAGCTTTCTTT
>TRBJ1-2|NA|TRBD1|TRBV18
CASSQGQSYGYTF
TGTGCCAGCTCCCAGGGACAGAGCTATGGCTACACCTTC
>TRBJ2-1|NA|TRBD2|TRBV3-1/TRBV3-2
CASSHRLAETYNEQFF
TGTGCCAGCAGCCATCGACTAGCGGAGACCTACAATGAGCAGTTCTTC
>TRBJ1-2|NA|NA|TRBV25-1
CASSDGRTVAGGYTF
TGTGCCAGCAGTGATGGGCGCACAGTGGCAGGTGGCTACACCTTC
>TRBJ2-7|NA|NA|TRBV6-2/TRBV6-3
CASSLPDSVPLEQYF
TGTGCCAGCAGCCTCCCCGACAGTGTCCCTCTCGAGCAGTACTTC
>TRBJ1-3|NA|NA|TRBV4-2
CASSQDTRQYENTIYF
TGTGCCAGCAGCCAAGATACGAGACAGTACGAAAACACCATATATTTT
>TRBJ1-1|NA|TRBD1|TRBV25-1
CASSVNRDSHTEAFF
TGTGCCAGCAGTGTGAACCGGGACAGTCACACTGAAGCTTTCTTT
>TRBJ2-7|NA|TRBD1|TRBV13
CASSLVGQGANEQYF
TGTGCCAGCAGCTTAGTGGGACAGGGGGCAAACGAGCAGTACTTC
>TRBJ2-2|NA|TRBD2|TRBV4-3
CASSHSGDYTGELFF
TGCGCCAGCAGCCATAGCGGGGACTACACCGGGGAGCTGTTTTTT
>TRBJ2-1|NA|NA|TRBV20-1
CSASMEALPNEQFF
TGCAGTGCTAGTATGGAGGCCCTCCCCAATGAGCAGTTCTTC
>TRBJ2-2|NA|TRBD2|TRBV7-7
CASSSTSGGASGELFF
TGTGCCAGCAGCTCCACTAGCGGGGGGGCCTCCGGGGAGCTGTTTTTT
>TRBJ2-7|NA|NA|TRBV5-8
CASTSRRLADEQYF
TGTGCCAGCACCTCCCGGAGGCTCGCGGACGAGCAGTACTTC
>TRBJ2-7|NA|NA|TRBV11-2
CASSPWSSYEQYF
TGTGCCAGCAGCCCCTGGAGCTCCTACGAGCAGTACTTC
>TRBJ2-6|NA|NA|TRBV18
CASSPPRVPGANVLTF
TGTGCCAGCTCACCACCTCGCGTCCCTGGGGCCAACGTCCTGACTTTC
>TRBJ1-5|NA|TRBD1|TRBV10-3
CAIRRDSDSNQPQHF
TGTGCCATCAGGCGGGACAGTGATAGCAATCAGCCCCAGCATTTT
>TRBJ2-1|NA|TRBD2|TRBV6-5
CATRTSGGSYNEQFF
TGTGCCACAAGGACTAGCGGGGGCTCCTACAATGAGCAGTTCTTC
>TRBJ1-5|NA|NA|TRBV3-1/TRBV3-2
CASSLAVNQPQHF
TGTGCCAGCAGTCTGGCGGTCAATCAGCCCCAGCATTTT
>TRBJ1-4|few|NA|TRBV28
CASIRGGALRTNEKLFF
TGTGCCAGCATCCGGGGAGGGGCGCTCAGAACTAATGAAAAACTGTTTTTT
>TRBJ2-1|NA|NA|TRBV5-1
CASSLEAGTFSFNEQFF
TGCGCCAGCAGCTTGGAGGCCGGGACTTTCTCTTTTAATGAGCAGTTCTTC
>TRBJ2-1|NA|NA|TRBV19
CASSIGAGYNNEQFF
TGTGCCAGTAGTATTGGGGCAGGGTATAACAATGAGCAGTTCTTC
>TRBJ2-7|NA|TRBD2|TRBV6-2/TRBV6-3
CASSQGLAVSYEQYF
TGTGCCAGCAGTCAGGGACTAGCGGTATCCTACGAGCAGTACTTC
>TRBJ2-3|few|TRBD1|TRBV28
CASGGTGASTDTQYF
TGTGCCAGCGGGGGGACAGGGGCTAGCACAGATACGCAGTATTTT
>TRBJ1-3|once|NA|TRBV28
CATDPGHSGNTIYF
TGTGCCACCGACCCTGGGCACTCTGGAAACACCATATATTTT
>TRBJ2-1|once|TRBD1|TRBV29-1
CSVVTGQGLQGNEQFF
TGCAGCGTTGTGACCGGACAGGGGTTGCAGGGGAATGAGCAGTTCTTC
>TRBJ1-5|NA|NA|TRBV7-8
CASSLGGVRNQPQHF
TGTGCCAGCAGCTTAGGGGGAGTGCGCAATCAGCCCCAGCATTTT
>TRBJ1-4|few|NA|TRBV3-1/TRBV3-2
CASSQGPASGEKLFF
TGTGCCAGCAGCCAAGGTCCGGCTAGCGGTGAAAAACTGTTTTTT
>TRBJ2-3|NA|TRBD2|TRBV4-2
CASSPGLAGGPNTDTQYF
TGTGCCAGCAGCCCCGGACTAGCGGGGGGGCCGAACACAGATACGCAGTATTTT
>TRBJ1-6|few|NA|TRBV3-1/TRBV3-2
CASSLNGVNSPLHF
TGTGCCAGCAGCTTAAACGGGGTTAATTCACCCCTCCACTTT
>TRBJ1-1|NA|NA|TRBV5-6
CASSQSGRPVTEAFF
TGTGCCAGCAGCCAATCCGGGAGACCGGTGACTGAAGCTTTCTTT
>TRBJ1-1|NA|TRBD1|TRBV7-9
CASSSGGKNTEAFF
TGTGCCAGCAGCTCAGGGGGCAAGAACACTGAAGCTTTCTTT
>TRBJ1-4|NA|TRBD1|TRBV5-1
CASSSGQGSDEKLFF
TGCGCCAGCAGCTCCGGACAGGGTTCGGATGAAAAACTGTTTTTT
>TRBJ2-5|NA|TRBD1|TRBV11-3
CASSLEAPGTGFGETQYF
TGTGCCAGCAGCTTAGAGGCCCCCGGGACAGGGTTCGGGGAGACCCAGTACTTC
>TRBJ2-7|NA|TRBD2|TRBV28
CASSLGTSGRYEQYF
TGTGCCAGCAGTTTGGGGACTAGCGGGAGATACGAGCAGTACTTC
>TRBJ1-5|NA|NA|TRBV18
CASSPQGAGSYQPQHF
TGTGCCAGCTCACCACAGGGCGCGGGGTCTTATCAGCCCCAGCATTTT
>TRBJ2-6|NA|TRBD1|TRBV19
CASSRDRVAGANVLTF
TGTGCCAGTAGCCGGGACAGGGTAGCAGGGGCCAACGTCCTGACTTTC
>TRBJ1-2|NA|NA|TRBV4-3
CASSQVPGRDYTF
TGCGCCAGCAGCCAAGTTCCGGGGAGGGACTACACCTTC
>TRBJ2-7|NA|NA|TRBV7-6
CASSRMALASYEQYF
TGTGCCAGCAGCCGGATGGCCCTAGCGTCCTACGAGCAGTACTTC
>TRBJ2-5|NA|TRBD2|TRBV28
CASSLGLAAAMAQYF
TGTGCCAGCAGTTTAGGACTAGCGGCCGCGATGGCCCAGTACTTC